A single sample gave rise to the 24 T cell receptor beta chains below, sequenced in a study of tumor-infiltrating lymphocytes in glioblastoma multiforme (dated by TCRdb to about 2017). Sequencing was carried out with an Illumina HiSeq 2500. TCRB libraries were constructed from RNA through three rounds of nested multiplex PCR following a modified ARM-PCR protocol with multiple V-beta primers and a C-beta primer. In TCRdb, the public reads were trimmed at Q25 with fastp and aligned with MiXCR, with productive beta chains retained. CDR3 protein duplicates are merged, each entry listing the most common genes and DNA. The sample includes around 33,000 distinct CDR3 sequences, with roughly 64% observed a single time. Jointly, the top ten make up around a third of the sample. The sequenced material came from brain tumor tissue. The receptor set was obtained from a male donor with glioblastoma.

This clonotype was detected once. One junction end disagrees with the germline gene, perhaps due to a read error. The CDR3 coding sequence is TGCAGTGTCCTACAGACAGGGACGACCCTTAATACGCAGTATTTC. Its protein product is CSVLQTGTTLNTQYF. The V and J genes are TRBV20-1 and TRBJ2-3; 7 bases are a match to TRBD1. CDR3 length: 15 residues. In germline, CDR1 is DFQATT, CDR2 SNEGSKA (reference sequence).

This clonotype was counted at least ten times. This chain links TRBV5-4 with TRBJ2-7, with D perhaps being TRBD1 or TRBD2 (5 bases each). There are 16 residues in the CDR3. Germline V lookup: CDR1 SGHNT, CDR2 YYREEE (reference sequence). Deletions cut 3 bases from V and 1 base from J, with 17 bases between. CDR3 in amino acids: CASSSNGADVSYEQYF. The CDR3 nucleotides are TGTGCCAGCAGCTCGAACGGGGCGGATGTATCCTACGAGCAGTACTTC.

This clonotype has a count of ten or more. The chain recombines TRBV5-5 with TRBJ1-5, with D tentatively TRBD1 (5 bases). This CDR3 comprises 15 residues. Deletions cut 0 bases from V and 5 bases from J, with 12 bases between. Germline values: CDR1 SGHKS, CDR2 YYEKEE (reference sequence). The CDR3 reads CASSLVGTVDQPQHF. The CDR3 DNA is TGTGCCAGCAGCTTGGTCGGGACCGTGGATCAGCCCCAGCATTTT.

This clonotype was observed many times. J is TRBJ2-3 and V is TRBV10-3, with 14 bases fitting TRBD2. The CDR3 has 17 amino acids. V gave up 7 bases and J gave up 6 bases; unmatched junction bases: 12. The V gene's germline CDR1 is ENHRY and CDR2 SYGVKD. The CDR3 DNA sequence: TGTGCCATCAAGCGTACCGGGACTAGCGGGAGCGGGGATACGCAGTATTTT. This codes for CAIKRTGTSGSGDTQYF.

This clonotype occurred a few times. One end of the junction fails to match germline, which may point to a read error. The gene calls are TRBV7-6 and TRBJ2-7; TRBD1 matches at 8 bases. This CDR3 has 16 residues. The V gene's germline CDR1 is SGHVS and CDR2 FNYEAQ. The CDR3 region is CASSLAGGTGVYEQYF. CDR3 coding DNA: TGTGCCAGCAGCTTAGCGGGCGGGACAGGTGTCTACGAGCAGTATTTC.

Worth noting for this clonotype: A much larger clone lies a single base off, so this may be a read error. This rearrangement joins TRBV6-4 to TRBJ2-7; 7 positions agree with TRBD2. Germline CDR1 is MRHNA and CDR2 is SNTAGT. The CDR3 is 15 residues long. Trimming removed 3 bases from V and 0 bases from J; junction bases left unmatched: 5. The CDR3 here is CASSDPRESSYEQYF. The CDR3 nucleotides are TGTGCCAGCAGTGATCCGCGGGAGAGCTCCTACGAGCAGTACTTC.

This clonotype was observed a few times. Given a much more abundant clone one base away, this may be a read error. The CDR3 does not end in the conserved phenylalanine or tryptophan, so this is likely a read error. The V gene is TRBV29-1, the J gene TRBJ2-5, with 7 bases aligning to TRBD2. The CDR3 totals 14 residues. Germline assignment: CDR1 SQVTM and CDR2 ANQGSEA. J was trimmed by 5 bases and V by 0 bases; bases with no gene match: 6. CDR3 protein: CSVEDWGGGETQYS. CDR3 in DNA: TGCAGCGTTGAAGATTGGGGGGGGGGGGAGACCCAGTACTCC.

As regards this clonotype: One junction end does not reproduce the germline sequence, and a read error may be involved. The chain combines TRBV29-1 with TRBJ1-6; D is possibly TRBD1 (6 bases). The CDR3 has 14 residues. Germline V gives CDR1 SQVTM, CDR2 ANQGSEA. For the CDR3, the DNA is TGCAGCATAAAAGAGGGGGAGCATGATTCATCCCTCCACTTT. This codes for CSIKEGEHDSSLHF.

Ten or more counts support this clonotype. This rearrangement joins TRBV29-1 to TRBJ1-4; D is unclear. Trimming cost V 5 bases and J 0 bases, with 4 bases left between them. Germline V CDR1 and CDR2: SQVTM, ANQGSEA. The CDR3 contains 12 residues. The CDR3 DNA sequence: TGCAGCGTTAAGCCAACTAATGAAAAACTGTTTTTT. This codes for CSVKPTNEKLFF.

About this clonotype itself: A read error may be the cause here, since a much bigger clone is one base away. This chain links TRBV14 with TRBJ1-3; no clear D gene. Trimming took 5 bases from V and 2 from J, leaving 16 bases between them. The CDR3 is 16 residues long. The germline CDR1 and CDR2 sequences are SGHDN and FVKESK. The CDR3 DNA sequence: TGTGCCAGCAGCTCTCCAAGACATGGGCCTGGAAACACCATATATTTT. It specifies CASSSPRHGPGNTIYF. The full variable domain, in which reference TRBV14 and TRBJ1-3 provide the parts outside the CDR3, is EAGVTQFPSHSVIEKGQTVTLRCDPISGHDNLYWYRRVMGKEIKFLLHFVKESKQDESGMPNNRFLAERTGGTYSTLKVQPAELEDSGVYFCASSSPRHGPGNTIYFGEGSWLTVV.

This clonotype was found many times. This may come from a read error, since a much larger clone is one base off. The rearrangement uses TRBV6-5 and TRBJ1-5, with TRBD1 as a possible D gene (6 bases). Trimming removed 5 bases from V and 2 bases from J, with 16 bases in between. The CDR3 sequence is 16 residues long. Germline values: CDR1 MNHEY, CDR2 SVGAGI. CDR3 amino acids: CASSIRLGAGNQPQHF. CDR3 bases: TGTGCCAGCAGTATTAGACTGGGGGCCGGCAATCAGCCCCAGCATTTT.

Regarding this clonotype: A much larger clonotype is one base distant, so this may be a read error. The rearrangement joins TRBV7-8 to TRBJ2-7, with 9 bases fitting TRBD1. This CDR3 has 15 amino acids. CDR1 SGHVS and CDR2 FQNEAQ come from the germline V gene. CDR3 in DNA: TGTGCCAGCAGCTCGACTCCGGGACAGGGCAACGAGAAGTACTTC. Amino acids: CASSSTPGQGNEKYF. The whole variable domain, remainder taken from reference TRBV7-8 and TRBJ2-7, is GAGVSQSPRYKVAKRGQDVALRCDPISGHVSLFWYQQALGQGPEFLTYFQNEAQLDKSGLPSDRFFAERPEGSVSTLKIQRTQQEDSAVYLCASSSTPGQGNEKYFGPGTRLTVT.

The chain employs TRBV6-5 and TRBJ2-3, with a possible D match to TRBD2 (7 bases). Trimming took off 10 bases at V and 4 bases at J, with 21 bases between the two ends. This CDR3 region has 15 residues. The germline CDR1 and CDR2 sequences are MNHEY and SVGAGI. The CDR3 DNA is TGTGCCACCTGCGGGGGCGGGAGTAGCTCAGATACGCAGTATTTT. Amino acid sequence: CATCGGGSSSDTQYF.

Concerning this clonotype: At one boundary the junction diverges from the germline segment, which might be a read error. V usage is TRBV6-1 and J usage is TRBJ2-3, with 12 bases that match TRBD2. The germline V gene has CDR1 MNHNS and CDR2 SASEGT. The CDR3 runs to 16 residues. The CDR3 region has the DNA TGTGCCAGTAGCGACCGACTAGCGGGAGTAGCAGATAGGCAGTATTTT. As protein: CASSDRLAGVADRQYF.

This clonotype has a count of ten or more. V gene TRBV30 combines with J gene TRBJ1-1, with a possible D match to TRBD1 (5 bases). Germline V gives CDR1 GTSNPN, CDR2 SVGIG (reference sequence). The ends were cut back, 1 base at V and 4 bases at J, with 10 bases in the middle. CDR3 length: 13 amino acids. CDR3 amino acids: CAWSAGQSTEAFF. The CDR3 nucleotides are TGTGCCTGGAGTGCGGGGCAGAGCACTGAAGCTTTCTTT.

Remarks on this clonotype: One end of the junction varies from germline; a read error may be responsible. The J gene is TRBJ2-5, the V gene TRBV11-3, with D unresolved. The germline V gene has CDR1 SGHNT and CDR2 YENEEA. The CDR3 spans 16 residues. Here the CDR3 reads CASSLGLTPDQDTQYF. The DNA for the CDR3 is TGTGCCAGCAGCTTAGGACTCACCCCTGATCAAGATACCCAGTACTTC.

This clonotype was detected only a few times. The chain employs TRBV11-3 and TRBJ2-1; TRBD2 agrees at 9 bases. V gave up 3 bases and J gave up 4 bases; unmatched junction bases: 7. This CDR3 contains 16 residues. Germline CDR1 and CDR2: SGHNT and YENEEA. CDR3 residues: CASSFDSGGPYNEQFF. In DNA, the CDR3 is TGTGCCAGCAGCTTTGATAGCGGGGGCCCTTACAATGAGCAGTTCTTC.

In the case of this clonotype: Given a much more abundant clone one base away, this may be a read error. The chain has TRBV12-3 or TRBV12-4 and TRBJ2-5; TRBD1 aligns across 9 bases. This CDR3 region has 12 residues. CDR3 sequence reads: CAGRGTGRAQYF. CDR3 nucleotides: TGTGCCGGCAGGGGGACAGGGAGGGCCCAGTACTTC.

Only a few counts were recorded for this clonotype. Sequence at one end of the junction differs from germline and may be a read error. The chain carries TRBV5-1 and TRBJ2-3; no reliable D call. Per the germline V gene, CDR1 is SGHRS and CDR2 is YFSETQ. The CDR3 loop spans 14 amino acids. CDR3 sequence reads: CASSRQAGTDTLYF. The CDR3 DNA follows: TGCGCCAGCAGTCGGCAAGCTGGCACAGATACGCTGTATTTT.

With regard to this clonotype: This likely comes from a read error, as the CDR3 has no conserved phenylalanine or tryptophan at its end. The chain is built from TRBV11-3 and TRBJ2-1, with 8 bases lining up with TRBD1. CDR3 length: 13 residues. Germline V gene data show CDR1 as SGHNT and CDR2 as YENEEA. CDR3 loop: CARSYGQGDEQFL. The DNA of the CDR3 is TGTGCCAGGAGCTACGGACAGGGCGATGAGCAGTTCTTA.

This clonotype was picked up many times. The chain combines TRBV12-3 or TRBV12-4 with TRBJ2-1; possibly TRBD1 for D (5 bases). The CDR3 extends over 13 amino acids. V lost 6 bases, J lost 9 bases, and 15 bases lay in between. DNA for the CDR3: TGTGCCAGCAGCTCCCAGGGATCCGGTGAGCAGTTCTTC. Its protein is CASSSQGSGEQFF.

This clonotype occurred once. The missing conserved phenylalanine or tryptophan at the end of this CDR3 makes a read error likely. The V call is TRBV6-5, the J call TRBJ1-4, with a tentative D call TRBD1 (5 bases). Per the germline V gene, CDR1 is MNHEY and CDR2 is SVGAGI. V was cut by 6 bases and J by 3 bases, with 11 bases left in between. There are 14 residues in the CDR3. Written as DNA, the CDR3 is TGTGCCAGCAGGGCGAAGGGGTCTAATGAAAAACTGTTTTCT. Translated: CASRAKGSNEKLFS.

This clonotype was detected ten times or more. The chain couples TRBV25-1 to TRBJ1-5; possible D gene TRBD1, 5 bases. The germline CDR1 and CDR2 sequences are MGHDK and SYGVNS. CDR3 length equals 15 residues. V was pared by 2 bases and J by 3 bases, with 11 bases between. The CDR3, as DNA: TGTGCCAGCAGTGAAGGTGTGGGGCTCAATCAGCCCCAGCATTTT. Its translation: CASSEGVGLNQPQHF.

Only a few counts were recorded for this clonotype. This may come from a read error, since a much larger clone is one base off. The CDR3, as DNA: TGCAGCGTTGAAACTAGAGACACCGGGGAGCTGCTTTTT. Its protein is CSVETRDTGELLF. The gene calls are TRBV29-1 and TRBJ2-2; tentative D call: TRBD2 (5 bases). The CDR3 runs 13 residues. Looked up from germline, CDR1 is SQVTM and CDR2 is ANQGSEA.